These 30 T cell receptor beta chains were sequenced from one sample in a study of cytomegalovirus exposure and HLA in healthy donors. PCR used 60 Vbeta primers and 13 Jbeta primers. Profiling relied on immunoSEQ multiplex PCR, and the TCRdb table lists in-frame clones only, not all of them. The sample lists 150,000 to 200,000 clones; roughly 87% were seen once. Material for sequencing was PBMCs. These receptors were collected from a man in his forties or fifties in good health and CMV-seropositive.

The chain joins TRBV7-3 to TRBJ1-2; D possibly corresponds to TRBD1 (6 bases). The CDR3 totals 12 residues. Germline loops: CDR1 SGHTA, CDR2 FQGTGA. V was clipped by 9 bases and J by 8 bases, with 16 bases between them. CDR3 amino acids: CARRQAREGYTF. The CDR3 DNA reads as TGTGCCAGACGACAGGCACGCGAAGGCTACACCTTC.

This chain uses TRBV18 with TRBJ1-1; maybe TRBD1 (6 bases). V was shortened by 2 bases and J by 5 bases, with 12 bases between the two germline ends. Per germline, CDR1 KGHSH and CDR2 LQKENI. CDR3 length: 14 amino acids. In DNA form, the CDR3 reads TGTGCCAGCTCACCAGGTAGGGGGATAACTGAAGCTTTCTTT. This gives the protein CASSPGRGITEAFF.

The chain employs TRBV9 and TRBJ1-4, with 9 bases identical to TRBD1. This CDR3 is built from 15 residues. Germline values: CDR1 SGDLS, CDR2 YYNGEE. The V and J ends lost 0 bases and 8 bases, in that order; junction bases with no gene match: 5. The DNA for the CDR3 is TGTGCCAGCAGCGTAGCGGGGACAGGGCGGGAAAAACTGTTTTTT. This translates into CASSVAGTGREKLFF.

The rearrangement uses TRBV28 and TRBJ2-1; TRBD2 is a possible D gene (6 bases). Germline-derived CDR1 and CDR2 are MDHEN and SYDVKM. Trimming removed 5 bases at V and 10 bases at J, with 18 bases between. CDR3 size: 14 residues. The CDR3 reads CASSRRGLEGEQFF. The CDR3 nucleotides are TGTGCCAGCAGTCGGAGGGGACTCGAAGGGGAGCAGTTCTTC.

In DNA form, the CDR3 reads TGTGCCAGTTCGGGCCGGGGCACTGAAGCTTTCTTT. Its protein product is CASSGRGTEAFF. The rearrangement uses TRBV2 and TRBJ1-1, with D unresolved. Germline CDR1 SNHLY, CDR2 FYNNEI. V lost 9 bases to trimming and J lost 4 bases, with 12 bases between them. This CDR3 is 12 amino acids long.

V usage is TRBV5-1 and J usage is TRBJ1-5, with 12 bases that match TRBD1. With 4 bases clipped from V and 6 bases from J, the junction kept 5 bases outside the gene matches. Germline assignment: CDR1 SGHRS and CDR2 YFSETQ. The CDR3 is made up of 15 amino acids. CDR3 sequence: CASSPGTGGGQPQHF. In nucleotides, the CDR3 is TGCGCCAGCAGCCCAGGGACAGGGGGCGGTCAGCCCCAGCATTTT.

The chain recombines TRBV2 with TRBJ1-6; TRBD1 is a possible D gene (5 bases). Trimming removed 7 bases at V and 10 bases at J, with 17 bases between. The CDR3 runs to 14 residues. Germline CDR1 reads SNHLY; CDR2 reads FYNNEI. The CDR3 DNA reads as TGTGCCAGCAAGCCGGGACTGGGCAGGTCACCCCTCCACTTT. This codes for CASKPGLGRSPLHF.

The gene calls are TRBV28 and TRBJ1-3; 7 bases fit TRBD1. With V trimmed by 6 bases and J by 0 bases, 5 bases remained unmatched. The CDR3 loop spans 15 amino acids. Germline CDR1 reads MDHEN; CDR2 reads SYDVKM. CDR3 DNA: TGTGCCAGCAGCCTTACAGGGGCCTCTGGAAACACCATATATTTT. It codes for CASSLTGASGNTIYF. The variable domain in full, with the rest retrieved from reference TRBV28 and TRBJ1-3, is DVKVTQSSRYLVKRTGEKVFLECVQDMDHENMFWYRQDPGLGLRLIYFSYDVKMKEKGDIPEGYSVSREKKERFSLILESASTNQTSMYLCASSLTGASGNTIYFGEGSWLTVV.

The chain combines TRBV5-1 with TRBJ2-2, with 10 bases that match TRBD2. The CDR3 totals 15 residues. The trim removed 4 bases at V and 1 base at J, leaving 1 base unmatched. Germline V gene sequence: CDR1 SGHRS, CDR2 YFSETQ. The DNA of the CDR3 is TGCGCCAGCAGCCTAGCGGGAGAGAACACCGGGGAGCTGTTTTTT. Protein product: CASSLAGENTGELFF.

This sequence joins TRBV28 and TRBJ2-5; D is ambiguous. V lost 2 bases and J 3 bases, leaving 7 bases between the germline ends. CDR3 length: 13 amino acids. From germline, CDR1 is MDHEN and CDR2 SYDVKM. CDR3 nucleotide sequence: TGTGCCAGCAGTTTACGGGTTAAAGAGACCCAGTACTTC. It encodes CASSLRVKETQYF.

The CDR3: CASSGKNYGYTF. The CDR3, as DNA: TGTGCCAGCTCCGGGAAAAACTATGGCTACACCTTC. The J gene is TRBJ1-2, the V gene TRBV6-5; D not resolved. Trimming shortened V by 8 bases and J by 2 bases, and 9 bases separated the two germline ends. The germline V gene encodes CDR1 MNHEY and CDR2 SVGAGI. This CDR3 spans 12 amino acids.

This clone was detected once. The CDR3 is CASSERMGHKVGEQYF. DNA for the CDR3: TGTGCCAGCAGTGAAAGAATGGGACATAAGGTAGGCGAGCAGTACTTC. The rearrangement links TRBV6-1 to TRBJ2-7; maybe TRBD1 (6 bases). CDR3 length: 16 residues. Germline V CDR1 and CDR2: MNHNS, SASEGT. Trimming took off 2 bases at V and 6 bases at J, with 20 bases between the two ends.

The chain uses TRBV23-1 and TRBJ1-5, with D tentatively TRBD1 (5 bases). TRBV23-1 is classed as an ORF, of uncertain function. CDR3 size: 16 residues. V was pared by 0 bases and J by 7 bases, with 16 bases between. The CDR3 DNA follows: TGCGCCAGCAGTCAATCTAAGGGCAGGGTAGGCCAGCCCCAGCATTTT. Its translation is CASSQSKGRVGQPQHF.

The chain carries TRBV5-6 and TRBJ2-7; 7 bases are a match to TRBD1. Germline V gene data show CDR1 as SGHDT and CDR2 as YYEEEE. V lost 4 bases and J lost 2; bases outside the gene matches: 12. The CDR3 covers 16 residues. The DNA for the CDR3 is TGTGCCAGCAGCCTAGGAGGACAGGCCCTCGCCTACGAGCAGTACTTC. Amino acid sequence: CASSLGGQALAYEQYF.

The rearrangement links TRBV21-1 to TRBJ1-6; the listed D gene, TRBD1, was not tested against the DNA. TRBV21-1 is a pseudogene locus. This CDR3 comprises 16 residues. CDR3 nucleotide sequence: TGTGCCAGCAGCGAGGGACAGCTACTCTATAATTCACCCCTCCACTTT. The encoded protein is CASSEGQLLYNSPLHF.

The chain couples TRBV28 to TRBJ1-1; 7 nucleotides line up with TRBD1. V was pared by 6 bases and J by 2 bases, with 12 bases of the junction left unmatched. Germline CDR1 is MDHEN and CDR2 is SYDVKM. This CDR3 has 16 amino acids. For the CDR3, the DNA is TGTGCCAGCAGCCCCCCCCGGACAGGTCGCAACACTGAAGCTTTCTTT. Translating gives CASSPPRTGRNTEAFF.

The chain recombines TRBV5-4 with TRBJ2-2; 10 bases align to TRBD2. Germline assignment: CDR1 SGHNT and CDR2 YYREEE (reference sequence). This CDR3 is built from 20 residues. The trim removed 7 bases at V and 0 bases at J, leaving 18 bases unmatched. The CDR3 reads CASQLGVGAGGPPNTGELFF. CDR3 nucleotide sequence: TGTGCCAGCCAGTTGGGGGTCGGAGCGGGAGGGCCCCCGAACACCGGGGAGCTGTTTTTT.

The rearrangement links TRBV5-4 to TRBJ2-5, with D possibly TRBD2 on 5 matching bases. With the DNA end fitting TRBJ2-7 better, the J assignment may be wrong. This CDR3 contains 15 residues. CDR1 and CDR2 from the germline V gene are SGHNT and YYREEE (reference sequence). The CDR3 nucleotides are TGTGCCAGCTCACCGGGCCCTAGCAGCTCCTACGAGCAGTACTTC. It specifies CASSPGPSSSYEQYF.

This clone was recorded once. The chain combines TRBV4-3 with TRBJ2-1; tentatively, D is TRBD2 (7 bases). Trimming shortened V by 1 base and J by 16 bases, and 17 bases separated the two germline ends. The CDR3 is 13 residues long. Germline CDR1 reads LGHNA; CDR2 reads YSLEER. The CDR3 loop is CASSQGGGGRSFF. CDR3 in DNA: TGCGCCAGCAGCCAAGGTGGCGGGGGCCGATCCTTCTTC.

The V and J genes are TRBV7-2 and TRBJ2-5, with TRBD2 matching over 7 bases. The CDR3 has 15 residues. The V and J ends lost 2 bases and 5 bases, in that order; junction bases with no gene match: 8. Germline CDR1 and CDR2: SGHTA and FQGNSA. The CDR3 DNA is TGTGCCAGCAGCTTATCCCTTGTGGGGGGGGAGACCCAGTACTTC. Its protein product is CASSLSLVGGETQYF. The whole variable domain, filled in from reference TRBV7-2 and TRBJ2-5, reads GAGVSQSPSNKVTEKGKDVELRCDPISGHTALYWYRQSLGQGLEFLIYFQGNSAPDKSGLPSDRFSAERTGGSVSTLTIQRTQQEDSAVYLCASSLSLVGGETQYFGPGTRLLVL.

The chain couples TRBV19 to TRBJ1-1; 12 nucleotides line up with TRBD1. V lost 8 bases and J lost 5; bases outside the gene matches: 9. The CDR3 spans 15 residues. Germline lookup yields CDR1 LNHDA and CDR2 SQIVND (reference sequence). CDR3 sequence reads: CASREGQGARTEAFF. The CDR3 DNA is TGTGCCAGTCGTGAGGGACAGGGGGCGCGTACTGAAGCTTTCTTT.

The gene calls are TRBV6-5 and TRBJ2-5, with D tentatively TRBD1 (6 bases). Germline assignment: CDR1 MNHEY and CDR2 SVGAGI. The V gene lost 2 bases and the J gene lost 2 bases, with 12 bases spanning the gap. The CDR3 has 15 residues. The CDR3 coding sequence is TGTGCCAGCAGTTACGGGGGCGGCGGGCAAGAGACCCAGTACTTC. It specifies CASSYGGGGQETQYF.

The V and J genes are TRBV28 and TRBJ1-1; no clear D. This CDR3 has 14 residues. Germline V gene lookup returns CDR1 MDHEN and CDR2 SYDVKM. V was clipped by 5 bases and J by 4 bases, with 14 bases between them. CDR3 amino acids: CASSRRGLGTEAFF. The CDR3, as DNA: TGTGCCAGCAGTCGAAGAGGGTTGGGCACTGAAGCTTTCTTT.

The table lists this clone with a count of one. This chain connects TRBV7-9 to TRBJ1-2; unclear D gene. Trimming removed 7 bases at V and 9 bases at J, with 18 bases between. Germline values: CDR1 SEHNR, CDR2 FQNEAQ (reference sequence). This CDR3 has 13 residues. CDR3 coding DNA: TGTGCCAGCACCCTAGTGGAGGCGTTAAGCTACACCTTC. Protein sequence: CASTLVEALSYTF.

V usage is TRBV20-1 and J usage is TRBJ1-5; the D is unclear. Germline lookup yields CDR1 DFQATT and CDR2 SNEGSKA (reference sequence). The CDR3 consists of 11 residues. Trimming shortened V by 3 bases and J by 7 bases, and 7 bases separated the two germline ends. DNA for the CDR3: TGCAGTGCTAGCACTGAACAGCCCCAGCATTTT. Its protein product is CSASTEQPQHF.

This clone was seen a single time. The rearrangement links TRBV5-1 to TRBJ2-3; weak D call: TRBD2 (6 bases). With 1 base removed from V and 1 base from J, the gap between germline ends came to 16 bases. Germline CDR1 and CDR2: SGHRS and YFSETQ. CDR3 length: 17 amino acids. The CDR3 sequence: CASSLWGVGSGTDTQYF. CDR3 DNA sequence: TGCGCCAGCAGCTTGTGGGGGGTCGGCTCGGGCACAGATACGCAGTATTTT.

The chain combines TRBV12-5 with TRBJ2-1; 10 bases align to TRBD2. With 5 bases clipped from V and 6 bases from J, the junction kept 7 bases outside the gene matches. The CDR3 runs 15 residues. Germline V lookup: CDR1 LGHNT, CDR2 FRNRAP. CDR3 DNA sequence: TGTGCTAGTGGTCCCGGACTAGCGGTATTCAATGAGCAGTTCTTC. It codes for CASGPGLAVFNEQFF.

The rearrangement links TRBV28 to TRBJ2-2; a possible D gene is TRBD1 (5 bases). V was clipped by 6 bases and J by 2 bases, with 13 bases between them. This CDR3 has 15 residues. Germline V lookup: CDR1 MDHEN, CDR2 SYDVKM. The CDR3 region has the DNA TGTGCCAGCAGACCGACAGATTTAAACACCGGGGAGCTGTTTTTT. Translated, it gives CASRPTDLNTGELFF.

As DNA, the CDR3 is TGTGCCAGCCATAGCGGGGGCCTTTACAATGAGCAGTTCTTC. Its protein product is CASHSGGLYNEQFF. The chain carries TRBV6-1 and TRBJ2-1, with 9 bases identical to TRBD2. V lost 8 bases and J lost 4; bases outside the gene matches: 6. Per the germline V gene, CDR1 is MNHNS and CDR2 is SASEGT. CDR3 size: 14 residues.

The chain links TRBV4-1 to TRBJ2-3, with D maybe TRBD2 (6 bases). Between the trimmed V and J ends, which lost 1 base and 3 bases, there was a span of 11 bases. The CDR3 totals 15 residues. The germline V gene has CDR1 MGHRA and CDR2 YSYEKL. Here the CDR3 reads CASSQGVAATDTQYF. Here the CDR3 DNA reads TGCGCCAGCAGCCAAGGGGTAGCGGCTACAGATACGCAGTATTTT.